This T cell receptor beta chain was sequenced for a study of T-cell reconstitution after alpha-beta-depleted transplantation in children. The TCRbeta library incorporated unique molecular identifiers. TCRdb recomputed calls from the PCR reads with MiXCR, one row per CDR3 protein. The top ten clones hold 11% to 15% of a sample with about 580,000 distinct CDR3 sequences, around 23% of them seen once. The V end lost 3 bases, the J end lost 1 base, and 12 bases lay between the germline ends. The germline gives CDR1 KGHSH, CDR2 LQKENI. The CDR3 has 15 amino acids. The clonotype was recovered from a boy less than two years old who had a stem cell transplant for acute myeloid leukemia, so the T cells may come from the graft donor. The chain couples TRBV18 to TRBJ2-5, with D possibly matching TRBD2 (6 bases). Here the sequenced sample was PBMCs, mostly from graft donor cells, taken 360 days after TCRalphabeta/CD19-depleted stem cell transplant. In nucleotides, the CDR3 is TGTGCCAGCTCACCCGCGGAGGGAATCCAAGAGACCCAGTACTTC. Amino acid sequence: CASSPAEGIQETQYF.